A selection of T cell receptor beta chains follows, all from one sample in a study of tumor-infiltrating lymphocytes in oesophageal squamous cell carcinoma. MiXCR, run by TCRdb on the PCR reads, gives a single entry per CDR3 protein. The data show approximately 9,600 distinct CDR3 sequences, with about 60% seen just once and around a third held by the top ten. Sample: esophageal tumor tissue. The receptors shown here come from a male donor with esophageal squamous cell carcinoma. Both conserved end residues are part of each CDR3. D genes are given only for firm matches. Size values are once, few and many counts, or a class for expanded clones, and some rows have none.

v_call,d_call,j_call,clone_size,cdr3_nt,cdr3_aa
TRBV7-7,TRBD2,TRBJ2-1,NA,TGTGCTAGCAGCTTAGAAGTGGGACTAGCGTACAATGAGCAGTTCTTC,CASSLEVGLAYNEQFF
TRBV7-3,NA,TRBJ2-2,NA,TGTGCCAGCAGCTTAAGGTGGTGGGCCGGGGAGCTGTTTTTT,CASSLRWWAGELFF
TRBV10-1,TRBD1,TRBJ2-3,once,TGCGCCAGCAGTGAAGGGACAGCCAAAAGGGTAAAGGGGACGCAGTATTTT,CASSEGTAKRVKGTQYF
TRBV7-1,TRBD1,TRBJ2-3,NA,TGTGCCAGCAGCCCACGACAGGGAAGCACAGATACGCAGTATTTT,CASSPRQGSTDTQYF
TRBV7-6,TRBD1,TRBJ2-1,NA,TGTGCCAGCAGCTCTCGCCCCGACAGGGGGCGGGGTGAGCAGTTCTTC,CASSSRPDRGRGEQFF
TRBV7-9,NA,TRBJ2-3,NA,TGTGCCAGCAGCTTAGCGGTGCTAGCTCCCACCCGGACAGATACGCAGTATTTT,CASSLAVLAPTRTDTQYF
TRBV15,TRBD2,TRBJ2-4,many,TGTGCCACCGGTCGCGGACTAGCGGGACAACAGTACTTC,CATGRGLAGQQYF
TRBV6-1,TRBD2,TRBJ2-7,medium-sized,TGTGCCAGCTGGAAGGGACTACTCTACGAGCAGTACTTC,CASWKGLLYEQYF
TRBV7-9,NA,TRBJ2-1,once,TGTGCCAGCAGCTCACGACTCCAAATGGGCTACAATGAGCAGTTCTTC,CASSSRLQMGYNEQFF
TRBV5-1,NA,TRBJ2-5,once,TGCGCCAGCAGCCCTGGAGGAGGATTCCAAGAGACCCAGTACTTC,CASSPGGGFQETQYF
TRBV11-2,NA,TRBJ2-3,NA,TGTGCCAGCAGCCTACAGACTAGAGAAACAGATACGCAGTATTTT,CASSLQTRETDTQYF
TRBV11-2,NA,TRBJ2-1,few,TGTGCCAGCCGGCAGGGGTCCTCCTACAATGAGCAGTTCTTC,CASRQGSSYNEQFF
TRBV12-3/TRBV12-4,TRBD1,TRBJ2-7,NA,TGTGCCAGCAGCACCCCGCTTTCAGGGGGCAGCTATGAGCAGTACTTC,CASSTPLSGGSYEQYF
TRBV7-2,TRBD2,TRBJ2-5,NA,TGTGCCAGCAGCTTAGCGCTATCTAGCGGGAGTAGGGAGACCCAGTACTTC,CASSLALSSGSRETQYF
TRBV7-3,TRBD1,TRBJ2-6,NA,TGTGCCAGCAGCTTCGACAGGGCCGTCCTGACTTTC,CASSFDRAVLTF
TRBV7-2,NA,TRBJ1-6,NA,TGTGCCAGCAGCCTTGCTCGGACAAGGGATAATTCACCCCTCCACTTT,CASSLARTRDNSPLHF
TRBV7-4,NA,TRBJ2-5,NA,TGTGCCAGCAGCTTAGGCTCCCGGATCGGGGAGACCCAGTACTTC,CASSLGSRIGETQYF
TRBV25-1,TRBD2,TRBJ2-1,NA,TGTGCCAGCAGTCCATTCCAGCGGGAGGGCCCCAATGAGCAGTTCTTC,CASSPFQREGPNEQFF
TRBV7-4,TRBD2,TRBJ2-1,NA,TGTGCCAGCAGCTTAGCGCGGACTAGCGGGAATGAGCAGTTCTTC,CASSLARTSGNEQFF
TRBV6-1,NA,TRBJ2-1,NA,TGTGCCAGCAGTCATAACCTTCTAGCGTCCTACAATGAGCAGTTCTTC,CASSHNLLASYNEQFF
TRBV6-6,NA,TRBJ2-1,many,TGTGCCAGCAGTTACAGGGTCGACAATGAGCAGTTCTTC,CASSYRVDNEQFF
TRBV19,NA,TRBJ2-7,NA,TGTGCCAGTAGTATTCAGGGGTCTCTCTACGAGCAGTACTTC,CASSIQGSLYEQYF
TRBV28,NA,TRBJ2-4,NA,TGTGCCAGCGAAATACCGGGCGGAAACATTCAGTACTTC,CASEIPGGNIQYF
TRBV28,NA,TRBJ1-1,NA,TGTGCCAGCAGTTCCCCCGCAGCAAACACTGAAGCTTTCTTT,CASSSPAANTEAFF
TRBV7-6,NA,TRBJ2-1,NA,TGTGCTAGCAGCAGGGACTTATACAATGAGCAGTTCTTC,CASSRDLYNEQFF
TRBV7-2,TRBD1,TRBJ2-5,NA,TGTGCCAGCAGCCAGGACAGGGGGCTTTCGGAGACCCAGTACTTC,CASSQDRGLSETQYF
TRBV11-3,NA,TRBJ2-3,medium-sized,TGTGCCAGCAGCGAACGACATCGAACCAACACAGATACGCAGTATTTT,CASSERHRTNTDTQYF
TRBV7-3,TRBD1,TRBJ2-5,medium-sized,TGTGCCAGCAGGCAATACGGGACAGAGGGAGAGACCCAGTACTTC,CASRQYGTEGETQYF
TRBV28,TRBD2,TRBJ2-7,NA,TGTGCCAGCAGTTGGCCGTGGGCGGGAGAGACTCGGGGCGAGCAGTACTTC,CASSWPWAGETRGEQYF
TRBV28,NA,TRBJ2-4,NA,TGTGCCAGCAGTACAGGGAGTGCGGCCAAAAACATTCAGTACTTC,CASSTGSAAKNIQYF
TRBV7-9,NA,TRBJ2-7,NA,TGTGCCAGCAGCTTAGGTTATGGGAGAAACTACGAGCAGTACTTC,CASSLGYGRNYEQYF
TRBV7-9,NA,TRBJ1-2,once,TGTGCCAGCAGCTCGAGTAGTGGGATGGATGGCTACACCTTC,CASSSSSGMDGYTF
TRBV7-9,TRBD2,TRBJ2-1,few,TGTGCCAGCAGCTTAGACGGGGGGGCGTCGGATGAGCAGTTCTTC,CASSLDGGASDEQFF
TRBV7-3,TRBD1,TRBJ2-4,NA,TGTGCCAGCACCATCCGAAGGGACCGGGACAGGGGATCTTCGGCCAAAAACATTCAGTACTTC,CASTIRRDRDRGSSAKNIQYF
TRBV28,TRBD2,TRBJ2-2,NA,TGTGCCAGCCTCGGGACTAGGTCCGCCGGGGAGCTGTTTTTT,CASLGTRSAGELFF
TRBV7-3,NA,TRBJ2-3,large,TGTGCCAGCAGCTTAGGAGCTAGCACAGATACGCAGTATTTT,CASSLGASTDTQYF